This TCR beta chain appears in the sequencing data of a study of blood T cells in healthy people across ages. Study conclusions and caveats: Donor CMV infection status was unknown, possibly confounding age-related changes in expanded clonotypes. Estimated diversity, derived from one million T cells, was regarded as an underestimate.

This CDR3 is 13 amino acids long. Between the trimmed V and J ends, which lost 6 bases and 4 bases, there was a span of 15 bases. In germline, CDR1 is DFQATT, CDR2 SNEGSKA (reference sequence). Per-sample yields of isolated PBMCs were at least 6 million. The use of a sample-barcoded 5' primer and a J-beta primer mix characterized a second PCR of roughly 6 to 12 cycles. TCRdb re-called the 5' RACE reads through MiXCR, storing one row per CDR3 protein. The table lists over a million distinct CDR3 sequences, approximately 43% of them singletons. This clonotype has a handful of counts. What it binds is unknown.

Input material: blood. The chain joins TRBV20-1 to TRBJ2-5, with a possible D match to TRBD2 (6 bases). This receptor was obtained from a woman aged 18-30 years in good health. The CDR3 is CSAETGAPETQYF. Written as DNA, the CDR3 is TGCAGTGCCGAGACGGGAGCCCCAGAGACCCAGTACTTC.